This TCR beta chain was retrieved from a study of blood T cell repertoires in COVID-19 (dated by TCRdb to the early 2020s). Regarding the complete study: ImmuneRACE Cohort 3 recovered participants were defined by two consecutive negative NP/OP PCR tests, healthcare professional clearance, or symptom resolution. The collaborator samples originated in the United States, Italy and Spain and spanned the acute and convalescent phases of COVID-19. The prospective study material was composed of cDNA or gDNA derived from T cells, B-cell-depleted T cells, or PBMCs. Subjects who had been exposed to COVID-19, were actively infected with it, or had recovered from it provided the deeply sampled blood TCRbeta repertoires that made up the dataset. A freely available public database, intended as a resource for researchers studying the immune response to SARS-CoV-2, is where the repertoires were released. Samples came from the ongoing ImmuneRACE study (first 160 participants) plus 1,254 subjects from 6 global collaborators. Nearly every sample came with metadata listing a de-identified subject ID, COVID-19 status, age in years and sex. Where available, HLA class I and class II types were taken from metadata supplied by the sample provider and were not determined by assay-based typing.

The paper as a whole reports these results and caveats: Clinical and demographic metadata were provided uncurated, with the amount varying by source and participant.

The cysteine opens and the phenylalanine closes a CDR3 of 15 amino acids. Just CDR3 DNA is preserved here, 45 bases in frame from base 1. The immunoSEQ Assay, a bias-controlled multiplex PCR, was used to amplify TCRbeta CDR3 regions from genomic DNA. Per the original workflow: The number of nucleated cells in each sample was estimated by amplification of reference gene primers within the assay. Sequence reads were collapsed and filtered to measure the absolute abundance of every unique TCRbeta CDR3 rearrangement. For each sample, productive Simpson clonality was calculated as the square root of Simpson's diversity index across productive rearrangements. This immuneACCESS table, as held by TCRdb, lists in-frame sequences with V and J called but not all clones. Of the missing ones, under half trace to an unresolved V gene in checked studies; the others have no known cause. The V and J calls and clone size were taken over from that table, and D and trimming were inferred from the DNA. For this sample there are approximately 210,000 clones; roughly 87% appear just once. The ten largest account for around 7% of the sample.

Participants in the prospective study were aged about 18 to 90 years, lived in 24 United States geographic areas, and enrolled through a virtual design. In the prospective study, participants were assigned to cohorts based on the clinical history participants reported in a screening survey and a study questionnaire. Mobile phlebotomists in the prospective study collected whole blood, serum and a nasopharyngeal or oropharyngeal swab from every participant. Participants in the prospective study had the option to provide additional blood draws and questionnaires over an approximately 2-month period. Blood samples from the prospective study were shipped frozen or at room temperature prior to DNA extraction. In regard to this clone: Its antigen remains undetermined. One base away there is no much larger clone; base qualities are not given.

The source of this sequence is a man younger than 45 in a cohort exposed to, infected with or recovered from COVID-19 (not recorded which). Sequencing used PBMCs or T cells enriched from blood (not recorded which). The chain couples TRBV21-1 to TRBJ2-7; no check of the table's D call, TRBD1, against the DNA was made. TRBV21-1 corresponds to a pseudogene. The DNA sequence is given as TGTGCCAGCAGCAAAGACGGGACAGGGGTCTACGAGCAGTACTTC. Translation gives CASSKDGTGVYEQYF.